This note documents a single T cell receptor (beta chain) sequence. What it binds is unknown. The data derive from a study of cytomegalovirus exposure and HLA in healthy donors. About the research overall: Within the Caucasian-associated ancestry cluster were roughly 82% of the approximately 370 genotyped donors. Overall study findings and caveats: In a later analysis, TCR beta V- and J-gene trimming was associated with a missense DCLRE1C variant. Most subjects had HLA-A and HLA-B alleles reportedly predicted accurately by TCR beta sequences.

With 60 Vbeta and 13 Jbeta primers, the PCR was carried out. Original handling: The count from a later analysis was some 80 million unique TCR beta chains, approximately 9.9 million of them shared. Here immunoSEQ multiplex PCR was the method, and the copy in TCRdb shows in-frame clones only, minus some. V and J calls and clone size follow that table, whereas D and trimming were derived from the DNA. The profile shows 60,000 to 80,000 clones, 70% to 75% of them singletons. Germline-derived CDR1 and CDR2 are ENHRY and SYGVKD. V lost 6 bases and J lost 4; bases outside the gene matches: 6. The CDR3 totals 15 residues.

This clonotype originated in a woman younger than 45 in good health and CMV-seronegative. Sample: PBMCs. The chain couples TRBV10-3 to TRBJ2-3, with 11 bases matching TRBD2. The CDR3 nucleotides read TGTGCCATCAGCTTAGCGGGAGGGCCAGCAGATACGCAGTATTTT. It yields the protein CAISLAGGPADTQYF.